This T cell receptor beta chain was found in a study of T cell changes during pregnancy in multiple sclerosis. TCRdb's copy holds only in-frame clones and misses some; the assay was immunoSEQ multiplex PCR. The table has about 57,000 clones, 90% to 95% seen once. Germline V gives CDR1 MNHEY, CDR2 SMNVEV (reference sequence). This CDR3 has 9 amino acids. The V gene lost 5 bases and the J gene lost 11 bases, with 6 bases spanning the gap. The material was peripheral blood, obtained after pregnancy. The receptor was isolated from a female donor with multiple sclerosis, enrolled in a pregnancy study. The chain employs TRBV27 and TRBJ1-1; D not certain. CDR3 protein: CASSPRAFF. The CDR3 bases are TGTGCCAGCAGTCCCCGGGCTTTCTTT.